One T cell receptor (beta chain) is described in this entry. The V end lost 2 bases, the J end lost 13 bases, and 15 bases lay between the germline ends. CDR1 SGHTA and CDR2 FQGNSA come from the germline V gene. The CDR3 consists of 14 residues. The source of the sample is a study of patients and donors after allogeneic stem cell transplantation. TCRdb passed the RT-PCR reads through MiXCR, listing each CDR3 protein once. Among 2,000 to 3,000 distinct CDR3 sequences listed, 15% to 20% were seen once. The chain couples TRBV7-2 to TRBJ1-6; D is unclear. Sequencing used blood, either unsorted or a sorted T cell fraction (not recorded which). This clonotype was obtained from a human donor who was either an allogeneic HSCT recipient or a stem cell or donor lymphocyte infusion donor (not recorded which). It is not recorded whose cells these are; they may come from a transplant donor. In DNA, the CDR3 is TGTGCCAGCAGCTTAAACAGTGCAAATGGGCCCCTCCACTTT. Translation gives CASSLNSANGPLHF. Supplemented by reference TRBV7-2 and TRBJ1-6, the full variable domain reads GAGVSQSPSNKVTEKGKDVELRCDPISGHTALYWYRQSLGQGLEFLIYFQGNSAPDKSGLPSDRFSAERTGGSVSTLTIQRTQQEDSAVYLCASSLNSANGPLHFGNGTRLTVT.